The rows below give T cell receptor beta chains drawn from one sample of a study of Graves' ophthalmopathy and Graves' hyperthyroidism. TCRdb independently ran MiXCR on the multiplex PCR reads; one entry per CDR3 protein. The sample has about 1.2 million distinct CDR3 sequences; around a third are singletons. Sequenced: peripheral blood or thyroid tissue (not recorded which). These receptors were obtained from an adult man with Graves' hyperthyroidism. Both conserved end residues are part of each CDR3. The D gene is left open where the match is weak. Not every row has a clone size; where given, it reads once, few, many or a size class.

CDR3 length: 12; V gene: TRBV7-8; J gene: TRBJ2-5; clone size: many; D gene: .; CDR3 protein: CASGRGQETQYF; CDR3 DNA: TGTGCCAGCGGAAGGGGCCAAGAGACCCAGTACTTC
CDR3 length: 14; V gene: TRBV5-5; J gene: TRBJ1-1; clone size: many; D gene: .; CDR3 protein: CASSLAERNTEAFF; CDR3 DNA: TGTGCCAGCAGCTTGGCGGAAAGGAACACTGAAGCTTTCTTT
CDR3 length: 12; V gene: TRBV14; J gene: TRBJ2-7; clone size: .; D gene: .; CDR3 protein: CAWRDNLYEQYF; CDR3 DNA: TGTGCCTGGAGGGACAACTTGTACGAGCAGTACTTC
CDR3 length: 14; V gene: TRBV5-4; J gene: TRBJ1-2; clone size: few; D gene: .; CDR3 protein: CASSLWTGSYGYTF; CDR3 DNA: TGTGCCAGCAGCTTGTGGACCGGGTCTTATGGCTACACCTTC
CDR3 length: 14; V gene: TRBV29-1; J gene: TRBJ1-3; clone size: .; D gene: .; CDR3 protein: CSSGNPSSGNTIYF; CDR3 DNA: TGCAGCTCTGGGAACCCCAGCTCTGGAAACACCATATATTTT
CDR3 length: 15; V gene: TRBV19; J gene: TRBJ1-1; clone size: few; D gene: .; CDR3 protein: CASNRAVDMNTEAFF; CDR3 DNA: TGTGCCAGTAACCGGGCAGTTGACATGAACACTGAAGCTTTCTTT
CDR3 length: 15; V gene: TRBV2; J gene: TRBJ1-1; clone size: .; D gene: .; CDR3 protein: CASSALVTRGTEAFF; CDR3 DNA: TGTGCCAGCAGTGCCCTTGTCACAAGGGGCACTGAAGCTTTCTTT
CDR3 length: 14; V gene: TRBV29-1; J gene: TRBJ1-6; clone size: many; D gene: .; CDR3 protein: CSASDGGGNSPLHF; CDR3 DNA: TGCAGCGCTTCGGACGGAGGAGGGAATTCACCCCTCCACTTT
CDR3 length: 16; V gene: TRBV19; J gene: TRBJ1-5; clone size: .; D gene: TRBD1; CDR3 protein: CASSRLSQGASQPQHF; CDR3 DNA: TGTGCCAGTAGTAGGTTGTCACAGGGGGCCTCTCAGCCCCAGCATTTT
CDR3 length: 11; V gene: TRBV25-1; J gene: TRBJ2-1; clone size: few; D gene: .; CDR3 protein: CASSGPGEQFF; CDR3 DNA: TGTGCCAGCAGTGGGCCGGGTGAGCAGTTCTTC
CDR3 length: 14; V gene: TRBV7-8; J gene: TRBJ1-2; clone size: many; D gene: .; CDR3 protein: CASSPPTGNYGYTF; CDR3 DNA: TGTGCCAGCAGCCCCCCAACAGGGAACTATGGCTACACCTTC
CDR3 length: 13; V gene: TRBV29-1; J gene: TRBJ2-3; clone size: .; D gene: TRBD2; CDR3 protein: CSVVSGTTDTQYF; CDR3 DNA: TGCAGCGTAGTTAGCGGGACCACAGATACGCAGTATTTT
CDR3 length: 13; V gene: TRBV20-1; J gene: TRBJ1-3; clone size: .; D gene: .; CDR3 protein: CSASTSGRDTIYF; CDR3 DNA: TGCAGTGCTAGTACTAGCGGGAGGGACACCATATATTTT
CDR3 length: 15; V gene: TRBV7-6; J gene: TRBJ2-7; clone size: .; D gene: TRBD1; CDR3 protein: CASSSSGAGGAEQYF; CDR3 DNA: TGTGCCAGCAGCTCCTCGGGGGCAGGGGGCGCCGAGCAGTACTTC
CDR3 length: 13; V gene: TRBV5-1; J gene: TRBJ1-5; clone size: many; D gene: .; CDR3 protein: CASSLEPSGHRHF; CDR3 DNA: TGCGCCAGCAGCTTGGAGCCGTCTGGTCATAGGCATTTT
CDR3 length: 14; V gene: TRBV29-1; J gene: TRBJ1-3; clone size: .; D gene: TRBD1; CDR3 protein: CSVERTGQRNTIYF; CDR3 DNA: TGCAGCGTTGAGCGTACGGGACAGCGAAACACCATATATTTT
CDR3 length: 15; V gene: TRBV7-8; J gene: TRBJ1-5; clone size: .; D gene: .; CDR3 protein: CASRGRGAGNQPQHF; CDR3 DNA: TGTGCCTCCCGCGGAAGGGGCGCTGGCAATCAGCCCCAGCATTTT
CDR3 length: 19; V gene: TRBV20-1; J gene: TRBJ2-7; clone size: .; D gene: TRBD2; CDR3 protein: CSARDTSGLAGLIFYEQYF; CDR3 DNA: TGCAGTGCTAGAGACACCTCCGGACTAGCGGGACTCATCTTCTACGAGCAGTACTTC
CDR3 length: 17; V gene: TRBV7-2; J gene: TRBJ1-5; clone size: few; D gene: .; CDR3 protein: CASSLAGIGTLGGAQHF; CDR3 DNA: TGTGCCAGCAGCTTAGCAGGTATAGGGACTCTCGGGGGTGCCCAGCATTTT
CDR3 length: 16; V gene: TRBV9; J gene: TRBJ2-5; clone size: .; D gene: TRBD2; CDR3 protein: CASSVAGPGGQETQYF; CDR3 DNA: TGTGCCAGCAGCGTTGCTGGGCCGGGGGGCCAAGAGACCCAGTACTTC
CDR3 length: 15; V gene: TRBV7-9; J gene: TRBJ1-6; clone size: .; D gene: .; CDR3 protein: CASSLFGRNNSPLHF; CDR3 DNA: TGTGCCAGCAGCTTATTTGGGAGGAATAATTCACCTCTCCACTTT
CDR3 length: 18; V gene: TRBV10-3; J gene: TRBJ1-6; clone size: many; D gene: .; CDR3 protein: CAISVEQKGAIGNSPLHF; CDR3 DNA: TGTGCCATCAGTGTCGAACAGAAAGGGGCTATCGGTAATTCACCCCTCCACTTT
CDR3 length: 14; V gene: TRBV9; J gene: TRBJ2-7; clone size: many; D gene: .; CDR3 protein: CASSVDPEGYEQYF; CDR3 DNA: TGTGCCAGCAGCGTAGACCCGGAGGGGTACGAGCAGTACTTC
CDR3 length: 13; V gene: TRBV9; J gene: TRBJ1-2; clone size: many; D gene: .; CDR3 protein: CASSGSPTDGYTF; CDR3 DNA: TGTGCCAGCAGCGGCAGCCCAACGGATGGCTACACCTTC
CDR3 length: 14; V gene: TRBV20-1; J gene: TRBJ2-2; clone size: .; D gene: .; CDR3 protein: CSARKGGFGGELFF; CDR3 DNA: TGCAGTGCCCGAAAGGGGGGATTCGGCGGGGAGCTGTTTTTT
CDR3 length: 14; V gene: TRBV6-2/TRBV6-3; J gene: TRBJ2-2; clone size: .; D gene: .; CDR3 protein: CASREDGNTGELFF; CDR3 DNA: TGTGCCAGCAGGGAAGACGGAAACACCGGGGAGCTGTTTTTT
CDR3 length: 13; V gene: TRBV6-1; J gene: TRBJ2-7; clone size: few; D gene: .; CDR3 protein: CAGRGGYSYEQYF; CDR3 DNA: TGTGCCGGCCGTGGGGGGTATTCCTACGAGCAGTACTTC
CDR3 length: 14; V gene: TRBV10-2; J gene: TRBJ2-5; clone size: .; D gene: .; CDR3 protein: CASQGQMGGETQYF; CDR3 DNA: TGCGCCAGCCAAGGACAGATGGGAGGGGAGACCCAGTACTTC
CDR3 length: 15; V gene: TRBV5-6; J gene: TRBJ1-2; clone size: .; D gene: .; CDR3 protein: CASSLVGTANYGYTF; CDR3 DNA: TGTGCCAGCAGCTTGGTCGGGACGGCCAACTATGGCTACACCTTC
CDR3 length: 14; V gene: TRBV9; J gene: TRBJ1-2; clone size: many; D gene: .; CDR3 protein: CASRGGRTNYGYTF; CDR3 DNA: TGTGCCAGCCGTGGGGGGCGGACGAACTATGGCTACACCTTC
CDR3 length: 17; V gene: TRBV6-5; J gene: TRBJ2-2; clone size: .; D gene: TRBD2; CDR3 protein: CASSWLAGGPRTGELFF; CDR3 DNA: TGTGCCAGCAGTTGGTTAGCGGGAGGGCCCCGGACCGGGGAGCTGTTTTTT
CDR3 length: 12; V gene: TRBV10-3; J gene: TRBJ1-5; clone size: few; D gene: TRBD1; CDR3 protein: CAISRTGEPQHF; CDR3 DNA: TGTGCCATCAGTAGGACAGGTGAGCCCCAGCATTTT
CDR3 length: 15; V gene: TRBV12-3/TRBV12-4; J gene: TRBJ2-1; clone size: once; D gene: TRBD2; CDR3 protein: CASSGLAGGNNEQFF; CDR3 DNA: TGTGCCAGCAGTGGACTAGCGGGAGGCAACAATGAGCAGTTCTTC
CDR3 length: 14; V gene: TRBV10-3; J gene: TRBJ1-2; clone size: .; D gene: .; CDR3 protein: CAITERTGNYGYTF; CDR3 DNA: TGTGCCATCACCGAAAGGACGGGGAACTATGGCTACACCTTC
CDR3 length: 12; V gene: TRBV6-2/TRBV6-3; J gene: TRBJ1-2; clone size: many; D gene: .; CDR3 protein: CASVQGDYGYTF; CDR3 DNA: TGTGCCAGCGTACAGGGTGACTATGGCTACACCTTC
CDR3 length: 17; V gene: TRBV9; J gene: TRBJ1-2; clone size: .; D gene: .; CDR3 protein: CASSVDSLGNRGYGYTF; CDR3 DNA: TGTGCCAGCAGCGTAGACTCCTTGGGAAATAGGGGATATGGCTACACCTTC
CDR3 length: 13; V gene: TRBV20-1; J gene: TRBJ1-2; clone size: few; D gene: TRBD1; CDR3 protein: CSARGQGGVGYTF; CDR3 DNA: TGCAGTGCTAGAGGACAGGGAGGCGTTGGCTACACCTTC
CDR3 length: 15; V gene: TRBV4-3; J gene: TRBJ1-5; clone size: few; D gene: TRBD1; CDR3 protein: CASSQAGQSNQPQHF; CDR3 DNA: TGCGCCAGCAGCCAAGCGGGACAGAGCAATCAGCCCCAGCATTTT
CDR3 length: 15; V gene: TRBV11-3; J gene: TRBJ2-2; clone size: .; D gene: .; CDR3 protein: CVSSLYAGGTGELFF; CDR3 DNA: TGTGTCAGCAGCTTATATGCAGGCGGCACCGGGGAGCTGTTTTTT
CDR3 length: 10; V gene: TRBV25-1; J gene: TRBJ1-6; clone size: once; D gene: TRBD1; CDR3 protein: CASRGTGRHF; CDR3 DNA: TGTGCCAGCAGGGGGACAGGGCGCCACTTT
CDR3 length: 13; V gene: TRBV15; J gene: TRBJ1-5; clone size: .; D gene: .; CDR3 protein: CATSRDRVQPQHF; CDR3 DNA: TGTGCCACCAGCAGAGATCGGGTGCAGCCCCAGCATTTT
CDR3 length: 15; V gene: TRBV15; J gene: TRBJ2-5; clone size: few; D gene: .; CDR3 protein: CAASSYSIAPETQYF; CDR3 DNA: TGTGCTGCCAGCAGTTACTCGATAGCCCCAGAGACCCAGTACTTC
CDR3 length: 14; V gene: TRBV7-9; J gene: TRBJ2-5; clone size: .; D gene: .; CDR3 protein: CASRAGLLEETQYF; CDR3 DNA: TGTGCCAGCAGGGCCGGACTTCTAGAGGAGACCCAGTACTTC
CDR3 length: 14; V gene: TRBV5-8; J gene: TRBJ1-5; clone size: many; D gene: .; CDR3 protein: CASSLGQRDQPQHF; CDR3 DNA: TGTGCCAGCAGCTTGGGACAAAGGGATCAGCCCCAGCATTTT
CDR3 length: 16; V gene: TRBV5-1; J gene: TRBJ2-7; clone size: .; D gene: .; CDR3 protein: CASSSPPGHGKDEQYF; CDR3 DNA: TGCGCCAGCAGCTCACCGCCGGGACATGGGAAAGACGAGCAGTACTTC
CDR3 length: 12; V gene: TRBV2; J gene: TRBJ1-2; clone size: few; D gene: .; CDR3 protein: CASSRFPGGYTF; CDR3 DNA: TGTGCCAGCTCCAGGTTTCCGGGTGGCTACACCTTC
CDR3 length: 13; V gene: TRBV2; J gene: TRBJ2-7; clone size: many; D gene: .; CDR3 protein: CASSERGQNEQYF; CDR3 DNA: TGTGCCAGCAGTGAACGTGGTCAGAACGAGCAGTACTTC
CDR3 length: 14; V gene: TRBV5-5; J gene: TRBJ2-7; clone size: .; D gene: .; CDR3 protein: CASSIGAGFDEQYF; CDR3 DNA: TGCGCCAGCAGCATCGGGGCAGGGTTCGACGAGCAGTACTTC
CDR3 length: 12; V gene: TRBV7-9; J gene: TRBJ1-2; clone size: .; D gene: .; CDR3 protein: CANEGPNYGYTF; CDR3 DNA: TGTGCTAATGAGGGCCCTAACTATGGCTACACCTTC
CDR3 length: 15; V gene: TRBV4-3; J gene: TRBJ2-2; clone size: few; D gene: TRBD1; CDR3 protein: CASSQGDRDTGELFF; CDR3 DNA: TGCGCCAGCAGCCAGGGAGACAGGGACACCGGGGAGCTGTTTTTT
CDR3 length: 14; V gene: TRBV28; J gene: TRBJ1-1; clone size: few; D gene: TRBD1; CDR3 protein: CASSQGGARTEAFF; CDR3 DNA: TGTGCCAGCAGCCAAGGGGGCGCGAGGACTGAAGCTTTCTTT
CDR3 length: 15; V gene: TRBV19; J gene: TRBJ1-2; clone size: many; D gene: .; CDR3 protein: CASSTTAGVRGGYTF; CDR3 DNA: TGTGCCAGTAGTACTACCGCAGGGGTAAGGGGCGGCTACACCTTC
CDR3 length: 16; V gene: TRBV10-3; J gene: TRBJ1-5; clone size: many; D gene: .; CDR3 protein: CAISGSRLYSNQPQHF; CDR3 DNA: TGTGCCATCAGTGGGTCTAGACTATATAGCAATCAGCCCCAGCATTTT